The TCR beta chain described here comes from a study of T cells in Graves' hyperthyroidism and ophthalmopathy. Trimming took 8 bases from V and 2 from J; bases not matched to a gene: 3. The germline V gene encodes CDR1 ENHRY and CDR2 SYGVKD. The CDR3 spans 13 residues. Only a few counts were recorded for this clonotype. What was amplified from RNA transcripts were TCR beta CDR3 regions. The TCR CDR3 was amplified in a first-round RT-PCR using the HTBI primer set. TCRdb processed the multiplex PCR reads anew with MiXCR; each CDR3 protein has one entry. Among about 640,000 distinct CDR3 sequences listed, around 20% were seen once.

This receptor was obtained from a man under 40 with Graves' ophthalmopathy. The chain carries TRBV10-3 and TRBJ2-1, with TRBD2 matching over 7 bases. Sequenced material: blood. This CDR3 is CAIGGGTYNEQFF. CDR3 in DNA: TGTGCCATCGGGGGAGGGACCTACAATGAGCAGTTCTTC.